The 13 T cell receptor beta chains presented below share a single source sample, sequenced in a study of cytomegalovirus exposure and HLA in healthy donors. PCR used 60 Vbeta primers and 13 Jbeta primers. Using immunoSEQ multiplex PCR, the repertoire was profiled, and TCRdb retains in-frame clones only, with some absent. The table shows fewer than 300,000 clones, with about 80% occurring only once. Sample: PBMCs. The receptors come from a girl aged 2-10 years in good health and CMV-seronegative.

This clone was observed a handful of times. The CDR3 sequence: CAWDREQGYTEAFF. The CDR3 nucleotides are TGTGCCTGGGATAGAGAACAGGGATACACTGAAGCTTTCTTT. The V gene is TRBV30, the J gene TRBJ1-1; a weak D match, TRBD1 (6 bases). The V end was cut by 5 bases, the J end by 3 bases, with 16 bases between. Germline V lookup: CDR1 GTSNPN, CDR2 SVGIG (reference sequence). This CDR3 region has 14 residues.

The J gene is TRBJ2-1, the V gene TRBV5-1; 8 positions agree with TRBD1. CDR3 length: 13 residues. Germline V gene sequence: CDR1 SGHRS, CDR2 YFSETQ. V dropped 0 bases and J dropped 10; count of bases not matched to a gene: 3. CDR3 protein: CASSLDRGYEQFF. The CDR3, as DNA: TGCGCCAGCAGCTTGGACAGGGGGTACGAGCAGTTCTTC.

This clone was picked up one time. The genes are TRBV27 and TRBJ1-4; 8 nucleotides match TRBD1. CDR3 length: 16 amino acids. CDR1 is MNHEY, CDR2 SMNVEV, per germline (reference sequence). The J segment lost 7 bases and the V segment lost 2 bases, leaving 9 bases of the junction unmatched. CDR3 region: CASSLTPEQGGEKLFF. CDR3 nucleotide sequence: TGTGCCAGCAGTTTAACCCCTGAACAGGGGGGTGAAAAACTGTTTTTT.

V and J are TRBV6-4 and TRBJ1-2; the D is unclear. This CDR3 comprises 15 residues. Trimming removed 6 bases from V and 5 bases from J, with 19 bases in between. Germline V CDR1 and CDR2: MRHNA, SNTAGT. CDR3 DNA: TGTGCCAGCAGACCCCGCTGCAGGCAGAATTATGGCTACACCTTC. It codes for CASRPRCRQNYGYTF.

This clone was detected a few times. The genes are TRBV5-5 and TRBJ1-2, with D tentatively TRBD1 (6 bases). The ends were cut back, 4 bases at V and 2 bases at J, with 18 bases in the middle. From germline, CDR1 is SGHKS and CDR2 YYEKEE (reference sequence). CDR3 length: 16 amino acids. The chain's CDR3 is CASSLTGRIMNYGYTF. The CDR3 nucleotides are TGTGCCAGCAGCCTCACAGGGCGGATCATGAACTATGGCTACACCTTC.

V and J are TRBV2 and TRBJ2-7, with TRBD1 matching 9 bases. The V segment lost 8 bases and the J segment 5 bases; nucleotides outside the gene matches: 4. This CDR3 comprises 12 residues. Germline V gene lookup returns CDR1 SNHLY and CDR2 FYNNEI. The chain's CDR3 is CASRDRVHEQYF. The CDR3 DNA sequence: TGTGCCAGCCGGGACAGGGTCCACGAGCAGTACTTC.

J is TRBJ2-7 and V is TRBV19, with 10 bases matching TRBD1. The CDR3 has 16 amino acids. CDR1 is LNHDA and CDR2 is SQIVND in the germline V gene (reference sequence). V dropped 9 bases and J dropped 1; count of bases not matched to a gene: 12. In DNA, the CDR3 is TGTGCCAGCCAAGGACACCGGGACAGGGGTTCCTACGAGCAGTACTTC. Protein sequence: CASQGHRDRGSYEQYF. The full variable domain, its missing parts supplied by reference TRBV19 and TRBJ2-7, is DGGITQSPKYLFRKEGQNVTLSCEQNLNHDAMYWYRQDPGQGLRLIYYSQIVNDFQKGDIAEGYSVSREKKESFPLTVTSAQKNPTAFYLCASQGHRDRGSYEQYFGPGTRLTVT.

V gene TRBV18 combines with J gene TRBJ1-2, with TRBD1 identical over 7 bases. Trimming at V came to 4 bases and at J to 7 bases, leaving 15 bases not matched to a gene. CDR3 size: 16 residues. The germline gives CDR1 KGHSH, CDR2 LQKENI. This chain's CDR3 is CASSRTGTDPIFGYTF. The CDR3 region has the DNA TGTGCCAGCTCACGGACCGGGACAGACCCAATTTTTGGCTACACCTTC.

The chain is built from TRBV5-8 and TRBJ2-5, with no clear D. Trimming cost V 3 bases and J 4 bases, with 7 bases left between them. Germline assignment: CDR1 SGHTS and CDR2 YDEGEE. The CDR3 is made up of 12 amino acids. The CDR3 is CASSSIRETQYF. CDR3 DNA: TGTGCCAGCAGCTCTATAAGAGAGACCCAGTACTTC.

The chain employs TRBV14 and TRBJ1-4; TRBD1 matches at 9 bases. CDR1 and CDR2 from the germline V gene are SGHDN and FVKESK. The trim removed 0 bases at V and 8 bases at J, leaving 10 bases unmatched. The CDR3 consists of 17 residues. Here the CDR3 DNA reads TGTGCCAGCAGCCAAGAAGGAGGGACAGGGCGGATCGAAAAACTGTTTTTT. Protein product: CASSQEGGTGRIEKLFF.

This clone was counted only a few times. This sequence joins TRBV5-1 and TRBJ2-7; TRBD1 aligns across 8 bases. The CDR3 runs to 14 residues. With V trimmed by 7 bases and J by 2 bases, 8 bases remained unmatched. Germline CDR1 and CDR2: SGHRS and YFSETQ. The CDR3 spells CASSRQGTPYEQYF. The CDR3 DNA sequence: TGCGCCAGCTCCAGACAGGGGACGCCCTACGAGCAGTACTTC.

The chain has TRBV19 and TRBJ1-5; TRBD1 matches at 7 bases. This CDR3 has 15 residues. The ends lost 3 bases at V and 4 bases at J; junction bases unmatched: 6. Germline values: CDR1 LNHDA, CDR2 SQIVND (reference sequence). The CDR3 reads CASSIRDRSNQPQHF. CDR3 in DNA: TGTGCCAGTAGTATCCGGGACAGATCTAATCAGCCCCAGCATTTT. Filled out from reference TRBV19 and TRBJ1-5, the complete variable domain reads DGGITQSPKYLFRKEGQNVTLSCEQNLNHDAMYWYRQDPGQGLRLIYYSQIVNDFQKGDIAEGYSVSREKKESFPLTVTSAQKNPTAFYLCASSIRDRSNQPQHFGDGTRLSIL.

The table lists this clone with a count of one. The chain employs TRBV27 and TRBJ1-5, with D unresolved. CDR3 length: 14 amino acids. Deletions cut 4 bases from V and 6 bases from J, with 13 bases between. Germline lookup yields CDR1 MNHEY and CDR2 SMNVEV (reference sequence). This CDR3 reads CASSSWEVGQPQHF. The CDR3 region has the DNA TGTGCCAGCAGTTCCTGGGAGGTGGGTCAGCCCCAGCATTTT.